The next 15 T cell receptor beta chains were all read from a single sample in a study of shared clonotypes between healthy human individuals. The naive CD8 population came from CD45RO-negative cells selected for CCR7, without terminally differentiated effector memory CD45RA+ cells. Profiling relied on immunoSEQ multiplex PCR, and the TCRdb table lists in-frame clones only, not all of them. The sample includes over 750,000 clones, approximately 97% of them seen just once. The specimen sequenced was naive CD8+ T cells sorted from blood. The receptors derive from a young man in good health.

The gene calls are TRBV6-1 and TRBJ1-5; D call uncertain. The CDR3 is 15 amino acids. Germline V gene lookup returns CDR1 MNHNS and CDR2 SASEGT. Deletions cut 1 base from V and 1 base from J, with 8 bases between. The CDR3: CASSEGEASNQPQHF. CDR3 coding DNA: TGTGCCAGCAGTGAAGGGGAGGCAAGCAATCAGCCCCAGCATTTT.

V usage is TRBV7-8 and J usage is TRBJ2-6; D is ambiguous. The V gene lost 2 bases and the J gene lost 0 bases, with 5 bases spanning the gap. The germline V gene has CDR1 SGHVS and CDR2 FQNEAQ. The CDR3 length is 15 residues. This CDR3 reads CASSLYSSGANVLTF. The CDR3 region has the DNA TGTGCCAGCAGCTTATATTCCTCTGGGGCCAACGTCCTGACTTTC.

The chain joins TRBV10-2 to TRBJ1-2, with D perhaps matching TRBD1 (5 bases). Germline V gives CDR1 WSHSY, CDR2 SAAADI. Trimming cost V 3 bases and J 4 bases, with 15 bases left between them. The CDR3 runs 15 residues. This CDR3 reads CASSELGDLGYGYTF. The CDR3 region has the DNA TGCGCCAGCAGTGAACTGGGGGATCTAGGCTATGGCTACACCTTC.

This chain connects TRBV29-1 to TRBJ2-1; the match to TRBD2 covers 14 bases. V trimming: 7 bases; J trimming: 7 bases; junction bases outside the gene matches: 6. This CDR3 region has 14 residues. From germline, CDR1 is SQVTM and CDR2 ANQGSEA. The CDR3 sequence is CSAEGLAGENEQFF. CDR3 DNA sequence: TGCAGCGCTGAGGGACTAGCGGGAGAAAATGAGCAGTTCTTC.

The V gene is TRBV9, the J gene TRBJ2-2, with unresolved D. Trimming took off 3 bases at V and 1 base at J, with 10 bases between the two ends. This CDR3 spans 15 amino acids. Looked up from germline, CDR1 is SGDLS and CDR2 is YYNGEE. CDR3 DNA sequence: TGTGCCAGCAGCGATACAAGCGTGAACACCGGGGAGCTGTTTTTT. Amino acids: CASSDTSVNTGELFF.

This chain links TRBV7-6 with TRBJ2-7; possibly TRBD2 for D (5 bases). The CDR3 sequence is 16 residues long. Germline CDR1 and CDR2: SGHVS and FNYEAQ. The V and J ends lost 0 bases and 3 bases respectively, with 15 bases between them. The CDR3 nucleotides are TGTGCCAGCAGCTTAGCGCCTCCCCCCGGGGTCTACGAGCAGTACTTC. This gives the protein CASSLAPPPGVYEQYF.

This chain joins TRBV5-1 and TRBJ2-3, with TRBD1 matching over 8 bases. Germline assignment: CDR1 SGHRS and CDR2 YFSETQ. The V and J ends lost 3 bases and 8 bases, in that order; junction bases with no gene match: 11. There are 15 residues in the CDR3. The CDR3 coding sequence is TGCGCCAGCAGCTCTGGTCGGGACAGGTCGGGTACGCAGTATTTT. It is translated as CASSSGRDRSGTQYF.

The V gene is TRBV4-3, the J gene TRBJ2-1; perhaps TRBD2 as D (5 bases). The V end lost 4 bases, the J end lost 5 bases, and 15 bases lay between the germline ends. CDR3 length equals 15 residues. The germline CDR1 and CDR2 sequences are LGHNA and YSLEER. The CDR3 protein is CASSPRAREHNEQFF. CDR3 sequence (DNA): TGCGCCAGCAGCCCCCGTGCGAGGGAGCACAATGAGCAGTTCTTC.

The chain joins TRBV28 to TRBJ2-7; 10 bases match TRBD1. The CDR3 totals 15 residues. V dropped 6 bases and J dropped 4; count of bases not matched to a gene: 9. CDR1 and CDR2 (germline): MDHEN, SYDVKM. Written as DNA, the CDR3 is TGTGCCAGCAGCGCCGGGACAGGGGTCTCATACGAGCAGTACTTC. As protein: CASSAGTGVSYEQYF.

The chain carries TRBV15 and TRBJ2-7; tentative D call: TRBD2 (6 bases). The V gene lost 5 bases and the J gene lost 3 bases, with 11 bases spanning the gap. The CDR3 runs to 13 residues. CDR1 is LNHNV, CDR2 YYDKDF, per germline (reference sequence). The CDR3 region is CATSFGGGYEQYF. The CDR3 region has the DNA TGTGCCACCAGCTTCGGGGGAGGCTACGAGCAGTACTTC.

The chain uses TRBV6-6 and TRBJ2-3; TRBD1 matches 7 bases. The V gene end was trimmed by 5 bases and the J gene end by 0 bases; junction bases not matched to a gene: 2. Germline CDR1 is MNHNY and CDR2 is SVGAGI (reference sequence). There are 14 residues in the CDR3. CDR3 in amino acids: CASSPRGSTDTQYF. CDR3 sequence (DNA): TGTGCCAGCAGTCCCAGGGGGAGCACAGATACGCAGTATTTT.

The chain uses TRBV5-5 and TRBJ2-2; no definite D call. Deletions cut 1 base from V and 4 bases from J, with 11 bases between. This CDR3 contains 15 residues. CDR1 and CDR2 from the germline V gene are SGHKS and YYEKEE (reference sequence). The CDR3 loop reads CASSLPGSSTGELFF. In DNA form, the CDR3 reads TGTGCCAGCAGCTTGCCCGGTAGTAGCACCGGGGAGCTGTTTTTT. The entire variable domain, with the rest obtained from reference TRBV5-5 and TRBJ2-2, is as follows: DAGVTQSPTHLIKTRGQQVTLRCSPISGHKSVSWYQQVLGQGPQFIFQYYEKEERGRGNFPDRFSARQFPNYSSELNVNALLLGDSALYLCASSLPGSSTGELFFGEGSRLTVL.

J is TRBJ2-7 and V is TRBV4-1; 8 nucleotides match TRBD2. CDR1 is MGHRA, CDR2 YSYEKL, per germline. The J segment lost 4 bases and the V segment lost 1 base, leaving 9 bases of the junction unmatched. There are 16 residues in the CDR3. CDR3 region: CASSQAAGGRTYEQYF. CDR3 nucleotide sequence: TGCGCCAGCAGCCAAGCAGCGGGCGGGAGGACATACGAGCAGTACTTC.

The chain joins TRBV5-8 to TRBJ1-3; D gene uncertain. Germline lookup yields CDR1 SGHTS and CDR2 YDEGEE. Trimming removed 0 bases at V and 2 bases at J, with 12 bases between. CDR3 length: 16 residues. The DNA of the CDR3 is TGTGCCAGCAGCTTGGGTGCGTTCCGAGCTGGAAACACCATATATTTT. It specifies CASSLGAFRAGNTIYF.

The chain joins TRBV5-1 to TRBJ2-5; 10 nucleotides agree with TRBD1. This CDR3 spans 19 amino acids. V shed 4 bases, J shed 3 bases, and the junction held 18 bases outside the gene matches. Germline V gene sequence: CDR1 SGHRS, CDR2 YFSETQ. The CDR3 protein is CASSPKFSLGQGPEETQYF. The CDR3 region has the DNA TGCGCCAGCAGCCCAAAATTTTCGTTGGGACAGGGGCCCGAAGAGACCCAGTACTTC.